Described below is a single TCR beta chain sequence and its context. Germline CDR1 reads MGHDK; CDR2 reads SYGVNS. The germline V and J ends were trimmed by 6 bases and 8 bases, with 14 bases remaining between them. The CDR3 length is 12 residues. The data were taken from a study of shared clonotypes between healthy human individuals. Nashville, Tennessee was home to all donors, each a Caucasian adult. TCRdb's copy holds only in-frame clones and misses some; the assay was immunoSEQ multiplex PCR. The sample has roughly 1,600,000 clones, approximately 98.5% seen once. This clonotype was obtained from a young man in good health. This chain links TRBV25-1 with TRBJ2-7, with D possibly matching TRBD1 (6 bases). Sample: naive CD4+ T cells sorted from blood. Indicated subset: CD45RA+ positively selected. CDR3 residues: CASSPTGKKQYF. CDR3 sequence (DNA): TGTGCCAGCAGCCCAACAGGGAAAAAGCAGTACTTC.